The count of the clone carrying this TCR beta chain is one. The CDR3 spans 15 residues. The germline V and J ends were trimmed by 4 bases and 8 bases, with 20 bases remaining between them. Germline CDR1 is SNHLY and CDR2 is FYNNEI. This sample is drawn from a study of blood T cell repertoires in COVID-19. The method was immunoSEQ multiplex PCR; TCRdb's version includes in-frame clones alone and lacks a portion of them. This sample has 200,000 to 250,000 clones, with roughly 85% found just once. This rearrangement joins TRBV2 to TRBJ1-2; D unclear. The sequencing input was peripheral blood. This receptor was identified in a woman aged 18-29 years who had recovered from COVID-19. The CDR3 DNA sequence: TGTGCCAGCAGTGTTAGAAGGGAGGCATCGGGGGGCTACACCTTC. Protein: CASSVRREASGGYTF.